These 22 T cell receptor beta chains share one sample of origin, sequenced in a study of identical twins. TCRdb recomputed calls from the 5' RACE reads with MiXCR, one row per CDR3 protein. The sample lists about 520,000 distinct CDR3 sequences, less than 25% occurring once. This sample was shared with a second study, whose subject was T cells expressing NK-cell markers.

Sequenced input: CD4+ T cells sorted from blood. These receptors all come from a woman aged 18 to 35 in good health.

The V call is TRBV11-3, the J call TRBJ2-1; the D is unclear. The V gene's germline CDR1 is SGHNT and CDR2 YENEEA. There are 15 residues in the CDR3. Trimming left V 5 bases short and J 0 bases short, with 11 bases between. CDR3 bases: TGTGCCAGCAGCCCGTTTACGAGCTCCTACAATGAGCAGTTCTTC. This encodes CASSPFTSSYNEQFF.

The V and J genes are TRBV6-1 and TRBJ2-7; unclear D gene. The length of the CDR3 is 17 residues. Germline loops: CDR1 MNHNS, CDR2 SASEGT. V was clipped by 6 bases and J by 1 base, with 22 bases between them. The CDR3 reads CASSRMTSAGASYEQYF. CDR3 DNA sequence: TGTGCCAGCAGCCGGATGACTTCGGCAGGCGCTTCCTACGAGCAGTACTTC.

With regard to this clonotype: A much larger clone lies one base from this, so it may be a read error. The J gene is TRBJ2-3, the V gene TRBV20-1; 8 nucleotides match TRBD2. V lost 6 bases, J lost 4 bases, and 6 bases stayed unmatched. Germline V gene lookup returns CDR1 DFQATT and CDR2 SNEGSKA (reference sequence). The CDR3 contains 13 residues. CDR3 loop: CSAFTGRADTQYF. CDR3 sequence (DNA): TGCAGTGCCTTCACCGGGAGGGCAGATACGCAGTATTTT.

The CDR3 here is CASNSDPNTGELFF. In DNA form, the CDR3 reads TGTGCCAGCAATAGTGATCCGAACACCGGGGAGCTGTTTTTT. The gene calls are TRBV6-2 or TRBV6-3 and TRBJ2-2, with D unclear. The germline V gene encodes CDR1 MNHEY and CDR2 SVGEGT. CDR3 size: 14 residues. Trimming left V 7 bases short and J 0 bases short, with 9 bases between.

This clonotype was counted at least ten times. The chain has TRBV20-1 and TRBJ1-1, with TRBD1 as a possible D gene (5 bases). V lost 0 bases to trimming and J lost 4 bases, with 12 bases between them. Germline V gene data show CDR1 as DFQATT and CDR2 as SNEGSKA (reference sequence). The CDR3 sequence is 14 residues long. The CDR3 loop is CSARESFGGTEAFF. The DNA of the CDR3 is TGCAGTGCTAGAGAGTCCTTCGGGGGCACTGAAGCTTTCTTT.

The J gene is TRBJ1-3, the V gene TRBV10-3, with D unclear. The germline gives CDR1 ENHRY, CDR2 SYGVKD. The V end was cut by 4 bases, the J end by 10 bases, with 14 bases between. CDR3 length: 13 amino acids. CDR3 protein: CAISAPVEGTIYF. The CDR3 coding sequence is TGTGCCATCAGTGCCCCCGTCGAGGGTACCATATATTTT.

This clonotype appeared a few times. The J gene is TRBJ2-5, the V gene TRBV7-9; tentative D call: TRBD1 (6 bases). V lost 5 bases, J lost 5 bases, and 18 bases lay in between. The CDR3 is 15 amino acids. CDR1 SEHNR and CDR2 FQNEAQ come from the germline V gene (reference sequence). CDR3 sequence reads: CASSPTWTDRETQYF. In DNA, the CDR3 is TGTGCCAGCAGCCCCACATGGACAGACAGGGAGACCCAGTACTTC.

This clonotype has just a few counts. The chain joins TRBV10-3 to TRBJ2-3, with TRBD2 matching over 10 bases. V trimming: 6 bases; J trimming: 1 base; junction bases outside the gene matches: 1. CDR3 length: 14 amino acids. Germline V gene data show CDR1 as ENHRY and CDR2 as SYGVKD. The CDR3 protein is CAIRLAGGTDTQYF. In nucleotides, the CDR3 is TGTGCCATCAGGCTAGCGGGGGGCACAGATACGCAGTATTTT.

This clonotype showed up just a few times. The V call is TRBV20-1, the J call TRBJ1-1; weak D call: TRBD1 (6 bases). V was pared by 3 bases and J by 0 bases, with 8 bases between. The CDR3 is 13 residues long. Per germline, CDR1 DFQATT and CDR2 SNEGSKA (reference sequence). The CDR3 protein is CSARSGVNTEAFF. The CDR3 DNA reads as TGCAGTGCTAGGTCAGGGGTGAACACTGAAGCTTTCTTT.

This chain connects TRBV20-1 to TRBJ2-5; 10 nucleotides match TRBD2. V lost 0 bases and J lost 2; bases outside the gene matches: 9. The CDR3 sequence is 17 residues long. Looked up from germline, CDR1 is DFQATT and CDR2 is SNEGSKA (reference sequence). The CDR3 loop is CSARDNRGLAHQETQYF. In DNA form, the CDR3 reads TGCAGTGCTAGAGACAACCGGGGACTAGCGCATCAAGAGACCCAGTACTTC.

The chain couples TRBV20-1 to TRBJ2-7, with 7 bases identical to TRBD2. This CDR3 is built from 15 residues. The trim removed 6 bases at V and 1 base at J, leaving 12 bases unmatched. CDR1 and CDR2 from the germline V gene are DFQATT and SNEGSKA (reference sequence). The CDR3 loop reads CSACCRAGESYEQYF. Written as DNA, the CDR3 is TGCAGTGCCTGCTGTAGGGCGGGAGAGTCCTACGAGCAGTACTTC.

This clonotype was observed a few times. The V and J genes are TRBV20-1 and TRBJ2-7, with 12 bases identical to TRBD1. The CDR3 sequence is 13 residues long. V dropped 6 bases and J dropped 5; count of bases not matched to a gene: 5. The germline CDR1 and CDR2 sequences are DFQATT and SNEGSKA (reference sequence). The CDR3 region has the DNA TGCAGTGCGCCGGGACAGGGGGCTGACGAGCAGTACTTC. Protein product: CSAPGQGADEQYF.

The rearrangement links TRBV7-9 to TRBJ2-7, with TRBD2 matching 10 bases. Trimming cost V 7 bases and J 5 bases; bases outside gene matches: 8. Per the germline V gene, CDR1 is SEHNR and CDR2 is FQNEAQ (reference sequence). The length of the CDR3 is 14 residues. CDR3 loop: CASTPLAGVNEQYF. The CDR3 region has the DNA TGTGCCAGCACCCCTCTAGCGGGAGTAAACGAGCAGTACTTC.

There are many counts of this clonotype. The chain uses TRBV5-6 and TRBJ2-7; 8 nucleotides match TRBD1. V was pared by 2 bases and J by 4 bases, with 5 bases of the junction left unmatched. CDR3 size: 14 residues. Germline V gives CDR1 SGHDT, CDR2 YYEEEE. The CDR3 bases are TGTGCCAGCAGCTTAAGACAGGGGTCGTACGAGCAGTACTTC. Its protein is CASSLRQGSYEQYF.

This clonotype was counted many times. The chain uses TRBV5-5 and TRBJ2-1, with D perhaps TRBD1 or TRBD2 (5 bases each). Germline V lookup: CDR1 SGHKS, CDR2 YYEKEE (reference sequence). The CDR3 runs to 15 residues. The V end lost 2 bases, the J end lost 2 bases, and 11 bases lay between the germline ends. DNA of the CDR3: TGTGCCAGCAGCTTTACGGGGCCGGCCTACAATGAGCAGTTCTTC. Encoded protein: CASSFTGPAYNEQFF.

A few counts support this clonotype. The CDR3 is CASNVGQGVTEQYF. The CDR3 nucleotides read TGTGCCAGCAACGTGGGGCAGGGAGTTACCGAGCAGTACTTC. The chain employs TRBV12-3 or TRBV12-4 and TRBJ2-7; D tentatively reads TRBD1 or TRBD2 (5 bases each). Deletions cut 7 bases from V and 6 bases from J, with 19 bases between. The CDR3 covers 14 residues.

The chain couples TRBV2 to TRBJ1-5; the match to TRBD1 covers 7 bases. Germline lookup yields CDR1 SNHLY and CDR2 FYNNEI. J lost 1 base, V lost 5 bases, and 5 bases had no gene match. The CDR3 extends over 15 amino acids. The CDR3 here is CASSYPGGSNQPQHF. Written as DNA, the CDR3 is TGTGCCAGCAGTTACCCAGGGGGAAGCAATCAGCCCCAGCATTTT.

The V gene is TRBV10-1, the J gene TRBJ2-7; D possibly corresponds to TRBD1 (5 bases). The CDR3 is 14 amino acids. Trimming shortened V by 2 bases and J by 5 bases, and 13 bases separated the two germline ends. Germline CDR1 WNHNN, CDR2 SYGVQD (reference sequence). The CDR3 sequence is CASSEGQGFHEQYF. CDR3 coding DNA: TGCGCCAGCAGTGAGGGGCAGGGCTTCCACGAGCAGTACTTC.

In its sample, this clonotype was seen a few times. The chain recombines TRBV7-8 with TRBJ2-3; D may match TRBD1 or TRBD2 (5 bases each). Germline V gene data show CDR1 as SGHVS and CDR2 as FQNEAQ. CDR3 size: 16 residues. Trimming took off 5 bases at V and 3 bases at J, with 18 bases between the two ends. Here the CDR3 DNA reads TGTGCCAGCAGCCCAACAGTTCCAGGGACGACAGATACGCAGTATTTT. The encoded protein is CASSPTVPGTTDTQYF.

The genes are TRBV15 and TRBJ1-6, with D uncertain. The CDR3 is 14 residues long. Germline-derived CDR1 and CDR2 are LNHNV and YYDKDF (reference sequence). V lost 0 bases and J lost 10, with 10 bases in between. CDR3 residues: CATSRDKKGSPLHF. The DNA for the CDR3 is TGTGCCACCAGCAGAGATAAAAAGGGATCACCCCTCCACTTT.

Only a few counts were recorded for this clonotype. The chain links TRBV20-1 to TRBJ2-7; weak D call: TRBD2 (6 bases). V shed 3 bases and J shed 0 bases, with 15 bases lying between them. The CDR3 covers 15 residues. CDR1 DFQATT and CDR2 SNEGSKA come from the germline V gene (reference sequence). The CDR3 sequence is CSASGAASDSYEQYF. In DNA, the CDR3 is TGCAGTGCTAGCGGAGCGGCTAGCGACTCCTACGAGCAGTACTTC.

This clonotype was seen a few times. The chain couples TRBV10-3 to TRBJ2-1; 13 nucleotides match TRBD2. Germline V gene data show CDR1 as ENHRY and CDR2 as SYGVKD. Trimming at V came to 6 bases and at J to 9 bases, leaving 11 bases not matched to a gene. This CDR3 comprises 16 residues. The CDR3 loop reads CAISRTPLAGGTEQFF. Written as DNA, the CDR3 is TGTGCCATCAGCCGCACCCCACTAGCGGGAGGGACTGAGCAGTTCTTC.